This TCR beta chain is drawn from a study of molecular identifiers for immune sequencing clone quantification. A CD8+CD4-CCR7+CD45RA+ gate was used to sort naive CD8 T cells. Bulk TCR library preparation followed previously described methods with listed TCR primers. TCRdb recomputed calls from the PCR reads with MiXCR, one row per CDR3 protein. The sample has just under 650,000 distinct CDR3 sequences, 20% seen once. This clonotype was observed at least ten times. Antigen unknown. CDR1 is SGHTA and CDR2 is FQGNSA in the germline V gene. Trimming cost V 1 base and J 5 bases, with 11 bases left between them. The CDR3 has 14 amino acids. Whole-study results and caveats: Among effectors, clones above 20 RNA copies held over 97% of molecules; among naive cells, under 1%. Barcode collisions between identical TCR molecules could shrink estimates of highly expanded clone sizes.

This TCR derives from a human donor in good health. Some libraries in this study had Jurkat cell RNA spiked in. Sequencing was carried out using naive CD8+ T cells from blood, with Jurkat cell RNA spiked in. The subset is: FACS-sorted CD8+CD4-CCR7+CD45RA+ naive T cells. V and J are TRBV7-2 and TRBJ2-5; D is uncertain. The CDR3 here is CASSLGLTMETQYF. In DNA, the CDR3 is TGTGCCAGCAGCTTAGGGCTCACAATGGAGACCCAGTACTTC. The whole variable domain, remainder taken from reference TRBV7-2 and TRBJ2-5, is GAGVSQSPSNKVTEKGKDVELRCDPISGHTALYWYRQSLGQGLEFLIYFQGNSAPDKSGLPSDRFSAERTGGSVSTLTIQRTQQEDSAVYLCASSLGLTMETQYFGPGTRLLVL.